This TCR beta chain was identified during a study of PD-1 blockade in classical Hodgkin lymphoma. Generated by immunoSEQ multiplex PCR, the TCRdb table keeps only in-frame clones and is missing some. The sample records roughly 150,000 clones, 78% being singletons. This CDR3 is 15 amino acids long. CDR1 is SGHAT and CDR2 is FQNNGV in the germline V gene. V dropped 7 bases and J dropped 4 bases, with 19 bases sitting between them. Concerning this clone itself: Its cognate antigen is unknown.

With no exception, relapse followed autologous stem cell transplantation in all patients, and brentuximab vedotin exposure varied. Study-wide findings and caveats: Diminished baseline TCR diversity has been reported in newly diagnosed patients relative to healthy donors.

Specimen: peripheral blood mononuclear cells (PBMCs), collected before the second cycle of nivolumab. The TCR sequence derives from a human donor with classical Hodgkin lymphoma. This rearrangement joins TRBV11-2 to TRBJ2-5; no firm D call. CDR3 residues: CASTVLGPRRETQYF. The CDR3 bases are TGTGCCAGCACCGTTTTAGGCCCTCGAAGAGAGACCCAGTACTTC. The whole variable domain, filled in from reference TRBV11-2 and TRBJ2-5, reads EAGVAQSPRYKIIEKRQSVAFWCNPISGHATLYWYQQILGQGPKLLIQFQNNGVVDDSQLPKDRFSAERLKGVDSTLKIQPAKLEDSAVYLCASTVLGPRRETQYFGPGTRLLVL.